This TCR beta chain was sequenced during a study of shared clonotypes between healthy human individuals. Partitioning of CD4+ cells yielded a CD45RA+ naive subset and a CD45RA-negative memory subset. Per the germline V gene, CDR1 is MGHRA and CDR2 is YSYEKL. The CDR3 covers 12 residues. V was pared by 1 base and J by 6 bases, with 5 bases between. Repertoires were generated with immunoSEQ multiplex PCR, while TCRdb's copy carries only in-frame clones and drops some. The table records about 2,500,000 clones, 85% to 95% of them present only once. The chain uses TRBV4-1 and TRBJ2-3; D remains unclear. The sequencing sample was made of naive CD4+ T cells sorted from blood. Stated subset: CD45RA+ positively selected. The sequence came from a man between 18 and 35 years old in good health. Here the CDR3 reads CASSQVSDTQYF. The CDR3 DNA is TGCGCCAGCAGCCAAGTTTCTGATACGCAGTATTTT.